Shown below are 24 T cell receptor beta chains from a single sample sequenced in a study of T cell responses to AZD1222 COVID-19 vaccine. Assay used: immunoSEQ multiplex PCR; TCRdb lists only in-frame clones, some missing. The sample yields approximately 75,000 clones, about nine tenths seen once. Sequenced here: peripheral blood, sampled 28 days after the second AZD1222 dose. The receptors were sampled from an adult who received the AZD1222 COVID-19 vaccine.

There are a few counts of this clone. The J gene is TRBJ1-6, the V gene TRBV7-6; no definite D call. CDR3 length: 15 amino acids. V lost 2 bases and J 6 bases, leaving 11 bases between the germline ends. Germline V gene data show CDR1 as SGHVS and CDR2 as FNYEAQ. The chain's CDR3 is CASSLNPESNSPLHF. The CDR3 DNA reads TGTGCCAGCAGCTTAAATCCGGAGTCTAATTCACCCCTCCACTTT.

A single count supports this clone. The chain combines TRBV19 with TRBJ2-4; D unclear. Germline V gene data show CDR1 as LNHDA and CDR2 as SQIVND (reference sequence). The CDR3 consists of 16 residues. The V end lost 5 bases, the J end lost 1 base, and 15 bases lay between the germline ends. In DNA form, the CDR3 reads TGTGCCAGTAGTCTACACATCGACTGGGCCAAAAACATTCAGTACTTC. The encoded protein is CASSLHIDWAKNIQYF.

The chain combines TRBV6-5 with TRBJ1-1; D might be TRBD1 (5 bases). Trimming shortened V by 5 bases and J by 6 bases, and 19 bases separated the two germline ends. The CDR3 contains 15 residues. Germline V gives CDR1 MNHEY, CDR2 SVGAGI. The CDR3 bases are TGTGCCAGCAGTCCTCCGGGCAGGGTATCCCCTGAAGCTTTCTTT. It encodes CASSPPGRVSPEAFF.

V usage is TRBV18 and J usage is TRBJ1-2, with TRBD1 matching over 8 bases. The germline gives CDR1 KGHSH, CDR2 LQKENI. This CDR3 has 15 residues. Losses at the gene ends were 3 bases for V and 6 bases for J; bases not matched to a gene: 9. CDR3: CASSPIQTGDHGYTF. CDR3 bases: TGTGCCAGCTCACCCATCCAGACAGGGGACCATGGCTACACCTTC.

The chain is built from TRBV9 and TRBJ1-1; 9 nucleotides match TRBD1. Trimming cost V 3 bases and J 5 bases; bases outside gene matches: 5. Looked up from germline, CDR1 is SGDLS and CDR2 is YYNGEE. The CDR3 has 14 residues. The CDR3 DNA follows: TGTGCCAGCAGCGAGGGGACAGGGAGAACTGAAGCTTTCTTT. This sequence encodes CASSEGTGRTEAFF.

The V gene is TRBV12-3 or TRBV12-4, the J gene TRBJ1-5; D is possibly TRBD1 (5 bases). V lost 5 bases to trimming and J lost 6 bases, with 11 bases between them. This CDR3 comprises 13 residues. CDR3 DNA: TGTGCCAGCAGTCGGGACGGAGGTCAGCCCCAGCATTTT. Protein: CASSRDGGQPQHF.

V is TRBV27 and J is TRBJ1-2; the match to TRBD1 covers 8 bases. The CDR3 extends over 15 amino acids. With V trimmed by 6 bases and J by 8 bases, 14 bases remained unmatched. Per the germline V gene, CDR1 is MNHEY and CDR2 is SMNVEV (reference sequence). The CDR3 loop reads CASRGAQGASKGYTF. The CDR3 nucleotides are TGTGCCAGCAGGGGGGCGCAGGGGGCAAGTAAAGGCTACACCTTC.

The chain combines TRBV6-5 with TRBJ2-7, with D possibly being TRBD1 (6 bases). Germline-derived CDR1 and CDR2 are MNHEY and SVGAGI. CDR3 length: 12 residues. V lost 2 bases and J 6 bases, leaving 8 bases between the germline ends. CDR3 residues: CASSYRGSEQYF. The CDR3 region has the DNA TGTGCCAGCAGTTACAGGGGGAGCGAGCAGTACTTC.

This chain connects TRBV24-1 to TRBJ2-2, with no clear D. The CDR3 sequence is 14 residues long. CDR1 is KGHDR and CDR2 is SFDVKD in the germline V gene. Between the trimmed V and J ends, which lost 4 bases and 7 bases, there was a span of 12 bases. The CDR3 protein is CATSEYKRGGELFF. CDR3 coding DNA: TGTGCCACCAGTGAATATAAGCGAGGCGGGGAGCTGTTTTTT.

The genes are TRBV27 and TRBJ2-1, with D possibly TRBD1 on 6 matching bases. The V gene lost 2 bases and the J gene lost 12 bases, with 23 bases spanning the gap. The germline V gene has CDR1 MNHEY and CDR2 SMNVEV (reference sequence). The CDR3 runs to 16 residues. The chain's CDR3 is CASSLIGTTTLLGQFF. CDR3 coding DNA: TGTGCCAGCAGTTTAATTGGGACAACCACCCTTCTTGGGCAGTTCTTC.

The chain joins TRBV23-1 to TRBJ1-1, with D unclear. TRBV23-1 is treated as an ORF (open reading frame) with a function not yet certain. Trimming removed 0 bases at V and 0 bases at J, with 8 bases between. The CDR3 loop spans 15 amino acids. CDR3 in amino acids: CASSQSTAMNTEAFF. In DNA, the CDR3 is TGCGCCAGCAGTCAATCTACAGCGATGAACACTGAAGCTTTCTTT.

This sequence joins TRBV6-4 and TRBJ2-1; no clear D gene. Germline V gene lookup returns CDR1 MRHNA and CDR2 SNTAGT. The CDR3 covers 13 residues. The V end lost 5 bases, the J end lost 4 bases, and 9 bases lay between the germline ends. CDR3 coding DNA: TGTGCCAGCAGTCCGGACCGTTACAATGAGCAGTTCTTC. This codes for CASSPDRYNEQFF.

The chain recombines TRBV11-2 with TRBJ2-7; D is uncertain. Trimming cost V 2 bases and J 6 bases, with 11 bases left between them. The CDR3 extends over 13 amino acids. From germline, CDR1 is SGHAT and CDR2 FQNNGV. For the CDR3, the DNA is TGTGCCAGCAGCTTATTGGGCCTGGGCGAGCAGTACTTC. This encodes CASSLLGLGEQYF.

The chain couples TRBV5-4 to TRBJ1-1; TRBD1 is a possible D gene (6 bases). This CDR3 comprises 11 residues. The germline CDR1 and CDR2 sequences are SGHNT and YYREEE (reference sequence). The V end was cut by 9 bases, the J end by 7 bases, with 13 bases between. CDR3 protein: CANGGPHEAFF. DNA of the CDR3: TGTGCCAACGGGGGGCCTCATGAAGCTTTCTTT.

The chain is built from TRBV29-1 and TRBJ1-3, with D maybe TRBD1 (5 bases). Trimming pared 0 bases from V and 1 base from J, leaving 13 bases between. CDR1 SQVTM and CDR2 ANQGSEA come from the germline V gene. The CDR3 covers 16 residues. CDR3 coding DNA: TGCAGCGTTGAAGATATTCAGGGTGGGTCTGGAAACACCATATATTTT. Translating gives CSVEDIQGGSGNTIYF.

The V and J genes are TRBV10-3 and TRBJ2-2; D remains ambiguous. Germline V lookup: CDR1 ENHRY, CDR2 SYGVKD. The CDR3 is made up of 15 amino acids. The V gene lost 3 bases and the J gene lost 6 bases, with 14 bases spanning the gap. CDR3 region: CAISEVERPAGELFF. The CDR3, as DNA: TGTGCCATCAGTGAAGTAGAAAGGCCCGCCGGGGAGCTGTTTTTT.

The chain recombines TRBV5-1 with TRBJ1-6, with D possibly matching TRBD1 (6 bases). The CDR3 consists of 14 residues. With 4 bases removed from V and 5 bases from J, the gap between germline ends came to 10 bases. The V gene's germline CDR1 is SGHRS and CDR2 YFSETQ. The CDR3 sequence: CASSRNRDNSPLHF. The CDR3 DNA follows: TGCGCCAGCAGCCGGAACAGGGATAATTCACCCCTCCACTTT.

The rearrangement joins TRBV18 to TRBJ1-5; D is undetermined. CDR1 is KGHSH, CDR2 LQKENI, per germline. CDR3 size: 13 residues. The ends were cut back, 4 bases at V and 6 bases at J, with 10 bases in the middle. The CDR3 loop is CASSLDMSQPQHF. CDR3 in DNA: TGTGCCAGCTCACTTGACATGTCTCAGCCCCAGCATTTT. Supplemented by reference TRBV18 and TRBJ1-5, the full variable domain reads NAGVMQNPRHLVRRRGQEARLRCSPMKGHSHVYWYRQLPEEGLKFMVYLQKENIIDESGMPKERFSAEFPKEGPSILRIQQVVRGDSAAYFCASSLDMSQPQHFGDGTRLSIL.

CDR3 region: CASSFSQAGYFNSPLHF. The CDR3 nucleotides read TGTGCCAGCAGCTTCTCCCAGGCGGGATATTTTAATTCACCCCTCCACTTT. V gene TRBV7-9 combines with J gene TRBJ1-6, with D unresolved. Germline lookup yields CDR1 SEHNR and CDR2 FQNEAQ (reference sequence). The CDR3 has 17 amino acids. V was trimmed by 3 bases and J by 6 bases, leaving 18 bases between them.

The V call is TRBV30, the J call TRBJ2-3; D ambiguous. V was cut by 4 bases and J by 0 bases, with 14 bases left in between. The V gene's germline CDR1 is GTSNPN and CDR2 SVGIG (reference sequence). The length of the CDR3 is 15 residues. CDR3 residues: CAWKARLFSTDTQYF. The DNA of the CDR3 is TGTGCCTGGAAGGCACGATTATTTAGCACAGATACGCAGTATTTT.

The V gene is TRBV12-3 or TRBV12-4, the J gene TRBJ1-1; unclear D gene. The CDR3 length is 13 residues. Trimming pared 3 bases from V and 4 bases from J, leaving 9 bases between. The CDR3 bases are TGTGCCAGCAGTTTCATTACCGGCACTGAAGCTTTCTTT. Residues: CASSFITGTEAFF.

The chain uses TRBV19 and TRBJ2-2; 12 bases align to TRBD1. CDR1 and CDR2 from the germline V gene are LNHDA and SQIVND (reference sequence). This CDR3 has 18 residues. The J segment lost 0 bases and the V segment lost 5 bases, leaving 7 bases of the junction unmatched. CDR3 sequence (DNA): TGTGCCAGTAGTCCGGGGACAGGGGGCTTATCGAACACCGGGGAGCTGTTTTTT. Its protein is CASSPGTGGLSNTGELFF.

This chain links TRBV2 with TRBJ2-6; D is undetermined. Trimming cost V 6 bases and J 0 bases, with 15 bases left between them. The CDR3 length is 17 residues. Germline V gene lookup returns CDR1 SNHLY and CDR2 FYNNEI. The CDR3 loop is CASSLSDVSSGANVLTF. The CDR3 DNA sequence: TGTGCCAGCAGCCTATCGGACGTCAGCTCTGGGGCCAACGTCCTGACTTTC.

This clone has only one observation. The chain employs TRBV25-1 and TRBJ1-2, with 8 nucleotides matching TRBD1. V lost 4 bases and J lost 4; bases outside the gene matches: 8. CDR3 length equals 15 residues. Germline CDR1 is MGHDK and CDR2 is SYGVNS. The CDR3 is CASSVTGTGTYGYTF. The CDR3 DNA sequence: TGTGCCAGCAGTGTCACCGGGACAGGAACCTATGGCTACACCTTC.